This T cell receptor (beta chain) was found in a study of tumor-infiltrating lymphocytes in primary liver carcinoma. Unsorted bulk tissue, about 17-33 mg of it, served as the source for co-extraction of RNA and DNA. The patients, who had chronic HBV infection, were treatment-naive (untreated). Production of TCR beta cDNA used roughly 500 ng total RNA together with a constant-region primer. Three-round nested multiplex PCR performed with slightly modified ARM-PCR produced the TCR beta libraries. TRBV1-TRBV30 forward primers and a C-beta reverse primer were used in the first two PCR rounds, which each ran for approximately 11 cycles. A single record per CDR3 protein comes from TCRdb applying MiXCR to the multiplex PCR reads. Of approximately 100,000 distinct CDR3 sequences in the sample, 65% to 75% were seen once. The germline CDR1 and CDR2 sequences are SQVTM and ANQGSEA. CDR3 length: 13 amino acids.

This receptor was taken from a woman aged 55-69 years with primary liver carcinoma and hepatitis B virus infection. The chain joins TRBV29-1 to TRBJ2-7; TRBD1 agrees at 8 bases. Material: liver tumor tissue from sampling region 2. The subset denotes: tumor region T2, inferior pole. CDR3 sequence reads: CNFSGGEAYKQYF. The CDR3 bases are TGCAACTTTTCAGGGGGCGAAGCGTACAAGCAGTACTTC.